One sample yielded the 21 T cell receptor beta chains listed below, sequenced in a study of vaccination effects on CD4 cells after COVID-19 (dated by TCRdb to the early 2020s). The antigens these receptors bind are not known. The library was made by the immunoSEQ multiplex PCR assay. This immuneACCESS table, as held by TCRdb, lists in-frame sequences with V and J called but not all clones. Of the missing ones, under half trace to an unresolved V gene in checked studies; the others have no known cause. Present in this sample are tens of thousands of clones, roughly 74% of which were seen just once. 1.5% to 2% of the sample is held by the ten biggest clonotypes. The ViraFEST assay stimulated PBMC with viral peptide pools and then used TCR sequencing to identify antigen-specific CD4+ T cell clonotypes by expansion. After more than nine days of culture, CD4+ T cells were isolated with the EasySep CD4+ T cell isolation kit.

Sample: CD4+ T cells from PBMCs cultured with HCoV-229E spike peptides, taken before COVID-19 vaccination. The cell subset or site label here, explained by the study, means: HCoV-229E spike overlapping peptide pool stimulation. The receptors stem from a human donor who received a COVID-19 vaccine.

V gene TRBV11-3 combines with J gene TRBJ2-3, with D perhaps TRBD1 or TRBD2 (5 bases each). The length of the CDR3 is 15 residues. Germline CDR1 and CDR2: SGHNT and YENEEA. The ends were cut back, 3 bases at V and 0 bases at J, with 10 bases in the middle. The CDR3 protein is CASSFEGKSTDTQYF. The DNA of the CDR3 is TGTGCCAGCAGCTTTGAGGGGAAAAGCACAGATACGCAGTATTTT. The full variable domain, with the rest looked up from reference TRBV11-3 and TRBJ2-3, is EAGVVQSPRYKIIEKKQPVAFWCNPISGHNTLYWYLQNLGQGPELLIRYENEEAVDDSQLPKDRFSAERLKGVDSTLKIQPAELGDSAVYLCASSFEGKSTDTQYFGPGTRLTVL.

The gene calls are TRBV12-5 and TRBJ2-1, with D hard to call. V was trimmed by 1 base and J by 6 bases, leaving 7 bases between them. The CDR3 spans 13 residues. Germline V gene lookup returns CDR1 LGHNT and CDR2 FRNRAP. The CDR3 DNA reads as TGTGCTAGTGGTTTGGGGGCGATCAATGAGCAGTTCTTC. Translation: CASGLGAINEQFF.

In this sample, this clone turned up once. V and J are TRBV30 and TRBJ1-2; possible D gene TRBD1, 6 bases. The CDR3 has 13 amino acids. Between the trimmed V and J ends, which lost 3 bases and 4 bases, there was a span of 12 bases. Germline V CDR1 and CDR2: GTSNPN, SVGIG (reference sequence). The CDR3 DNA reads TGTGCCTGGAGCCTGGGGGCTTTCTATGGCTACACCTTC. Residues: CAWSLGAFYGYTF.

This chain links TRBV10-1 with TRBJ1-1, with a tentative D call TRBD1 (6 bases). V was clipped by 2 bases and J by 1 base, with 14 bases between them. This CDR3 has 16 amino acids. Germline-derived CDR1 and CDR2 are WNHNN and SYGVQD (reference sequence). In DNA, the CDR3 is TGCGCCAGCAGTGAGGTCTCGGGCAGGGGGAACACTGAAGCTTTCTTT. Translating it yields CASSEVSGRGNTEAFF.

This clone was counted between two and nine times. V is TRBV5-1 and J is TRBJ1-5; no clear D gene. The germline gives CDR1 SGHRS, CDR2 YFSETQ. V shed 0 bases and J shed 4 bases, with 5 bases lying between them. The CDR3 spans 13 residues. The CDR3 loop reads CASSLEHNQPQHF. DNA for the CDR3: TGCGCCAGCAGCTTGGAACATAATCAGCCCCAGCATTTT.

The V and J genes are TRBV29-1 and TRBJ2-5, with TRBD1 identical over 7 bases. The CDR3 has 13 residues. Germline CDR1 SQVTM, CDR2 ANQGSEA. The junction had 10 bases not matched to a gene; V was cut back by 7 bases and J by 5 bases. The CDR3 sequence: CSGLTGRWETQYF. The CDR3 DNA sequence: TGCAGCGGTCTGACAGGGCGGTGGGAGACCCAGTACTTC.

This clone was detected only a few times. The V and J genes are TRBV30 and TRBJ1-5; possibly TRBD1 for D (5 bases). V lost 3 bases, J lost 6 bases, and 12 bases lay in between. The CDR3 runs to 13 residues. CDR1 and CDR2 (germline): GTSNPN, SVGIG (reference sequence). CDR3: CAWRMEGVQPQHF. DNA of the CDR3: TGTGCCTGGAGGATGGAAGGGGTTCAGCCCCAGCATTTT.

The V and J genes are TRBV11-2 and TRBJ2-1; TRBD2 agrees at 11 bases. CDR3 length equals 15 residues. After removal of 5 bases from V and 5 bases from J, the junction contained 5 bases not matched to a gene. Germline lookup yields CDR1 SGHAT and CDR2 FQNNGV. This CDR3 reads CASSLTSGGNNEQFF. As DNA, the CDR3 is TGTGCCAGCAGCCTAACTAGCGGGGGCAACAATGAGCAGTTCTTC.

Only a few counts were recorded for this clone. The rearrangement joins TRBV5-1 to TRBJ1-1; unclear D gene. V gave up 0 bases and J gave up 0 bases, with 15 bases separating them. Germline lookup yields CDR1 SGHRS and CDR2 YFSETQ. This CDR3 region has 17 residues. The CDR3 nucleotides are TGCGCCAGCAGCTTGGAAAGTTTGGCGAATTTGAACACTGAAGCTTTCTTT. As protein: CASSLESLANLNTEAFF.

This chain connects TRBV11-3 to TRBJ2-5; D is perhaps TRBD2 (6 bases). The germline gives CDR1 SGHNT, CDR2 YENEEA. This CDR3 contains 11 residues. Between the trimmed V and J ends, which lost 5 bases and 5 bases, there was a span of 6 bases. The CDR3 DNA is TGTGCCAGCAGCGGGGGGGAGACCCAGTACTTC. Translated: CASSGGETQYF.

The chain has TRBV11-2 and TRBJ2-5; 8 bases align to TRBD1. The CDR3 has 17 amino acids. Germline V gene sequence: CDR1 SGHAT, CDR2 FQNNGV. V shed 7 bases and J 4 bases; nucleotides not matched to a gene: 17. The CDR3 DNA sequence: TGTGCCAGCACTCCCAGCTTCGGTTACAGGGGGGCAGAGACCCAGTACTTC. This codes for CASTPSFGYRGAETQYF.

This rearrangement joins TRBV6-1 to TRBJ2-5, with D possibly matching TRBD2 (6 bases). Germline assignment: CDR1 MNHNS and CDR2 SASEGT. The CDR3 extends over 14 amino acids. Trimming stripped 2 bases from V and 5 bases from J, with 12 bases between. Written as DNA, the CDR3 is TGTGCCAGCAGTGAACCCGGCCGGGGGGAGACCCAGTACTTC. Translation gives CASSEPGRGETQYF.

The chain joins TRBV15 to TRBJ1-5; D gene ambiguous. The CDR3 is made up of 12 amino acids. The V gene's germline CDR1 is LNHNV and CDR2 YYDKDF (reference sequence). The V and J ends lost 8 bases and 4 bases respectively, with 9 bases between them. The CDR3 is CATGPPNQPQHF. Here the CDR3 DNA reads TGTGCCACCGGGCCTCCTAATCAGCCCCAGCATTTT. The full variable domain, its missing parts supplied by reference TRBV15 and TRBJ1-5, is DAMVIQNPRYQVTQFGKPVTLSCSQTLNHNVMYWYQQKSSQAPKLLFHYYDKDFNNEADTPDNFQSRRPNTSFCFLDIRSPGLGDTAMYLCATGPPNQPQHFGDGTRLSIL.

The rearrangement joins TRBV7-2 to TRBJ1-1; a possible D gene is TRBD1 (5 bases). There are 15 residues in the CDR3. CDR1 and CDR2 (germline): SGHTA, FQGNSA. V dropped 2 bases and J dropped 5 bases, with 15 bases sitting between them. This chain's CDR3 is CASSLMAGGGTEAFF. The CDR3 DNA reads as TGTGCCAGCAGCTTAATGGCGGGGGGAGGGACTGAAGCTTTCTTT. Full variable domain (outside the CDR3, taken from reference TRBV7-2 and TRBJ1-1): GAGVSQSPSNKVTEKGKDVELRCDPISGHTALYWYRQSLGQGLEFLIYFQGNSAPDKSGLPSDRFSAERTGGSVSTLTIQRTQQEDSAVYLCASSLMAGGGTEAFFGQGTRLTVV.

The chain links TRBV5-1 to TRBJ2-5; D gene unclear. The CDR3 sequence is 13 residues long. Germline CDR1 reads SGHRS; CDR2 reads YFSETQ. V was pared by 0 bases and J by 3 bases, with 6 bases between. This CDR3 is CASSLGSEETQYF. The CDR3 coding sequence is TGCGCCAGCAGCTTGGGTTCTGAAGAGACCCAGTACTTC.

The V and J genes are TRBV6-5 and TRBJ2-5; 9 positions agree with TRBD1. Germline CDR1 and CDR2: MNHEY and SVGAGI. This CDR3 has 13 residues. V dropped 6 bases and J dropped 5; count of bases not matched to a gene: 4. The CDR3 is CASRLTGGETQYF. CDR3 bases: TGTGCCAGCAGGTTGACAGGGGGGGAGACCCAGTACTTC.

The gene calls are TRBV19 and TRBJ2-7; 8 nucleotides align to TRBD1. The V and J ends lost 11 bases and 4 bases, in that order; junction bases with no gene match: 7. CDR1 LNHDA and CDR2 SQIVND come from the germline V gene (reference sequence). The CDR3 contains 12 residues. The CDR3 sequence is CARDRSKYEQYV. The CDR3 nucleotides read TGTGCCCGGGACAGGTCGAAATACGAGCAGTACGTC.

The chain recombines TRBV5-1 with TRBJ2-2; 10 bases match TRBD2. Losses at the gene ends were 6 bases for V and 6 bases for J; bases not matched to a gene: 11. Germline CDR1 and CDR2: SGHRS and YFSETQ. The CDR3 length is 16 residues. The CDR3 here is CASTSSGGASSGELFF. The CDR3, as DNA: TGCGCCAGCACCTCGAGCGGGGGGGCGTCCTCCGGGGAGCTGTTTTTT.

This chain joins TRBV27 and TRBJ2-7; D unresolved. With 10 bases removed from V and 7 bases from J, the gap between germline ends came to 17 bases. This CDR3 has 12 amino acids. Germline V lookup: CDR1 MNHEY, CDR2 SMNVEV (reference sequence). CDR3 sequence reads: CATSPIGSEQYV. In DNA form, the CDR3 reads TGTGCCACCTCACCAATCGGCAGTGAGCAGTACGTC.

This rearrangement joins TRBV5-1 to TRBJ2-3; D is uncertain. Germline CDR1 is SGHRS and CDR2 is YFSETQ. Trimming cost V 0 bases and J 0 bases, with 8 bases left between them. The CDR3 extends over 15 amino acids. The CDR3 spells CASSLGLLSTDTQYF. The CDR3 region has the DNA TGCGCCAGCAGCTTGGGACTCCTTAGCACAGATACGCAGTATTTT.

The V gene is TRBV7-3, the J gene TRBJ2-3, with TRBD1 matching 11 bases. This CDR3 comprises 14 residues. Germline V gene data show CDR1 as SGHTA and CDR2 as FQGTGA. Germline trimming cut 5 bases from V and 5 bases from J; bases unmatched to any gene: 3. The CDR3 DNA follows: TGTGCCAGCAGCCGGGACAGGGGGAGAGATACGCAGTATTTT. This encodes CASSRDRGRDTQYF.